The clone carrying this T cell receptor beta chain was counted a single time. V shed 0 bases and J 1 base; nucleotides not matched to a gene: 1. The germline V gene encodes CDR1 LNHNV and CDR2 YYDKDF (reference sequence). This CDR3 comprises 15 residues. These data come from a study of blood T cell repertoires in COVID-19. TCRdb's table, derived via immunoSEQ multiplex PCR, lists solely in-frame clones and lacks some. The data hold some 300,000 clones, with roughly 90% observed a single time. The participants were between about 18 and 90 years old and came from 20 to 30 US areas. Cohort allocation depended upon clinical history that participants reported. Cohort 3 donors were reported recovered after two negative PCRs, clearance, or symptom resolution.

The receptor's source is a woman in her twenties or thirties who had recovered from COVID-19. This chain joins TRBV15 and TRBJ1-2; TRBD1 matches at 8 bases. The sequencing input was PBMCs or T cells enriched from blood (not recorded which). CDR3 DNA: TGTGCCACCAGCAGAGAGACAGGGGTTAACTATGGCTACACCTTC. It is translated as CATSRETGVNYGYTF.